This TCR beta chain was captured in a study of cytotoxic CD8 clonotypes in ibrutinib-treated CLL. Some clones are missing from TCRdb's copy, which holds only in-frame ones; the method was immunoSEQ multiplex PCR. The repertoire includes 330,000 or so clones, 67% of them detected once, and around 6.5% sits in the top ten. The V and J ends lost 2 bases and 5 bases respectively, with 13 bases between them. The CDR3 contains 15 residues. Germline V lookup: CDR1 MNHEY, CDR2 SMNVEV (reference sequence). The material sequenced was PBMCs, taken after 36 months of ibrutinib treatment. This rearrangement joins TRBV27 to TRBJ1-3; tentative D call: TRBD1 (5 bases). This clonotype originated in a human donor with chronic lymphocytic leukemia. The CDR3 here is CASSLRTPGRNTIYF. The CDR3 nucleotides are TGTGCCAGCAGTTTAAGGACACCTGGACGAAACACCATATATTTT.